The sample holds many counts of the clone carrying this TCR beta chain. The data derive from a study of neurological immune-mediated disorders. By 5'RACE with 10-nucleotide random UMIs, the cDNA was made. MiXCR was run by TCRdb on the 5' RACE reads, yielding one entry per CDR3 protein. The sample includes 87,000 or so distinct CDR3 sequences, about 3.8% of them seen just once. The V gene's germline CDR1 is DFQATT and CDR2 SNEGSKA (reference sequence). The ends were cut back, 6 bases at V and 6 bases at J, with 21 bases in the middle. This CDR3 region has 14 residues. The rearrangement uses TRBV20-1 and TRBJ2-7; D perhaps matches TRBD2 (6 bases). Sequencing input: PBMCs. This TCR was sampled from a woman aged 18 to 35 with multiple sclerosis. The CDR3 is CSALGRSYIFEQYF. In DNA, the CDR3 is TGCAGTGCATTGGGGAGGAGCTATATTTTCGAGCAGTACTTC.